The clone carrying this T cell receptor (beta chain) occurred many times. Its target is unknown. The data were taken from a study of Graves' ophthalmopathy and Graves' hyperthyroidism. The study's findings and limits: Ophthalmopathy progression was predicted by the model at roughly 69% sensitivity and about 79% specificity. In separating ophthalmopathy from stable hyperthyroidism, a 13-signature model achieved less than 90% sensitivity and around 81% specificity.

RNA served as the template for amplifying TCR beta CDR3 regions. Investigators did first-round RT-PCR with HTBI primers, then second-round multiplex PCR. TCRdb analysed the multiplex PCR reads with MiXCR anew, one entry per CDR3 protein. The profile covers around 1,200,000 distinct CDR3 sequences, with less than 45% appearing a single time and roughly 10% taken by the ten largest. Recruitment covered hyperthyroidism patients aged 18 to 65 whose new diagnosis was of under 2 months' duration. Other autoimmune diseases, uncontrolled infections, pregnancy or lactation led to the exclusion of patients. The receptor's source is an adult man with Graves' hyperthyroidism. The sequenced material came from peripheral blood or thyroid tissue (not recorded which).

CDR3 in amino acids: CASSLDWEGTQYF. The CDR3 coding sequence is TGTGCCAGCAGCTTAGATTGGGAGGGGACCCAGTACTTC. J is TRBJ2-5 and V is TRBV7-9, with 7 bases that match TRBD2. CDR3 size: 13 residues. V lost 1 base to trimming and J lost 7 bases; unmatched junction nucleotides: 3. Per the germline V gene, CDR1 is SEHNR and CDR2 is FQNEAQ (reference sequence).